In this sample, the clone carrying this TCR beta chain turned up a few times. Each diagnosis was grounded in clinical symptoms, serum thyroxine and TRAb, thyroid ultrasound, and orbital computed tomography. The source of the sample is a study of T cells in Graves' hyperthyroidism and ophthalmopathy. This CDR3 spans 12 amino acids. V shed 3 bases and J shed 5 bases, with 8 bases lying between them. CDR1 is SGHAT, CDR2 FQNNGV, per germline. Authors of the study amplified TCR beta CDR3 regions from RNA transcripts. HTBI primers were the set used in a first-round RT-PCR of the TCR CDR3. From the multiplex PCR reads, TCRdb called clonotypes with MiXCR, one entry per CDR3 protein. The sample lists about 640,000 distinct CDR3 sequences; under 25% were seen once.

The sequencing input was blood. The chain couples TRBV11-2 to TRBJ2-7; TRBD2 might be the D (6 bases). The receptor was isolated from a man aged 30-40 years with Graves' ophthalmopathy. The CDR3 DNA follows: TGTGCCAGCAGCTTCGGCGGGGACGAGCAGTACTTC. This encodes CASSFGGDEQYF. The complete variable domain, with remaining parts taken from reference TRBV11-2 and TRBJ2-7, reads EAGVAQSPRYKIIEKRQSVAFWCNPISGHATLYWYQQILGQGPKLLIQFQNNGVVDDSQLPKDRFSAERLKGVDSTLKIQPAKLEDSAVYLCASSFGGDEQYFGPGTRLTVT.